This T cell receptor (beta chain) was recorded in a study of blood T cells in healthy people across ages. This clonotype has more than one count but fewer than ten. V was shortened by 4 bases and J by 5 bases, with 14 bases between the two germline ends. This CDR3 is built from 13 residues. Per the germline V gene, CDR1 is DFQATT and CDR2 is SNEGSKA (reference sequence). Through a sample-barcoded 5' primer and a J-beta primer mix, a second PCR was run for roughly 7 to 11 cycles. Via MiXCR, TCRdb re-called the 5' RACE reads, giving one row per CDR3 protein. The sample consists of under 800,000 distinct CDR3 sequences, more than 20% of them appearing once.

The chain employs TRBV20-1 and TRBJ2-5; no clear D gene. The source is a man aged 70-80 years in good health. Sequencing was done on a sample of blood. CDR3 amino acids: CSATPPTPETQYF. DNA for the CDR3: TGCAGTGCTACGCCCCCTACTCCGGAGACCCAGTACTTC.